This T cell receptor (beta chain) was sequenced during a study of spatial heterogeneity in lung cancer. Study-wide context: Untreated early-stage non-small cell lung cancer patients, 65 to 90 in total, were the donors. Detected sequences consistently included more beta-chain ones than alpha-chain ones. Findings of the study overall: Resection blood, more than follow-up blood, showed ubiquitous expanded tumor TCRs.

About this clonotype itself: Its target is not known.

Stated time point: blood at routine non-recurrence follow-up after resection. Whole RNA was taken from tumor, nontumor lung or frozen PBMC; it was then sequenced unsorted. Individual TCR cDNA molecules each bore their own unique molecular identifier. MiXCR, applied by TCRdb to the 5' RACE reads, yields one record per CDR3 protein. The table has under 150,000 distinct CDR3 sequences, 12% seen once; the top ten hold 16%. The sample in question was PBMCs, obtained at follow-up. The TCR sequence derives from a male donor with early-stage non-small cell lung cancer.

The CDR3 DNA reads as TGTGCCAGCAGCCAATCCCCGACAGGAAAGGACACTGAAGCTTTCTTT. Protein: CASSQSPTGKDTEAFF. The chain is built from TRBV4-2 and TRBJ1-1; a weak D match, TRBD1 (6 bases). The V and J ends lost 2 bases and 3 bases respectively, with 16 bases between them. CDR1 and CDR2 (germline): LGHNA, YNFKEQ. The CDR3 runs 16 residues.